The next 5 T cell receptor beta chains were all read from a single sample in a study of blood T cells in healthy people across ages. Then a second PCR, running about 6 to 11 cycles, was carried out with a sample-barcoded 5' primer and a J-beta primer mix. Each CDR3 protein is one row after TCRdb ran MiXCR on the 5' RACE reads. In the table there are about 1.1 million distinct CDR3 sequences, less than 45% of which are singletons. Sequenced material: blood. These TCRs come from a man aged 18 to 30 in good health.

Concerning this clonotype: Mismatch with germline at one junction end may stem from a read error. V usage is TRBV7-2 and J usage is TRBJ2-2; 8 nucleotides agree with TRBD2. CDR3 length: 15 amino acids. Germline loops: CDR1 SGHTA, CDR2 FQGNSA. CDR3 in amino acids: CSSSLEGLVSGELFF. The CDR3 region has the DNA TGTTCCAGCAGCTTAGAGGGACTAGTCTCCGGGGAGCTGTTTTTT.

This clonotype came up many times. The chain is built from TRBV7-3 and TRBJ1-1; a possible D gene is TRBD1 (5 bases). Germline lookup yields CDR1 SGHTA and CDR2 FQGTGA. The CDR3 is made up of 16 amino acids. With 5 bases removed from V and 4 bases from J, the gap between germline ends came to 20 bases. The CDR3 DNA reads as TGTGCCAGCAGCACCTCTGGGGTGGGGGGTGGCACTGAAGCTTTCTTT. It specifies CASSTSGVGGGTEAFF.

The chain carries TRBV9 and TRBJ2-3; the match to TRBD2 covers 11 bases. This CDR3 comprises 19 residues. The ends lost 0 bases at V and 1 base at J; junction bases unmatched: 10. The germline CDR1 and CDR2 sequences are SGDLS and YYNGEE. The CDR3 DNA reads TGTGCCAGCAGCGTAGATGGAAGCCGACTAGCGGGGCGCACAGATACGCAGTATTTT. Translation gives CASSVDGSRLAGRTDTQYF.

This chain connects TRBV9 to TRBJ1-2, with D possibly matching TRBD1 (5 bases). The germline CDR1 and CDR2 sequences are SGDLS and YYNGEE. CDR3 size: 19 residues. V gave up 3 bases and J gave up 5 bases, with 29 bases separating them. CDR3 region: CASSADPYSSEGRTYGYTF. The CDR3 DNA reads TGTGCCAGCAGCGCCGACCCGTATTCATCAGAGGGGAGAACTTATGGCTACACCTTC.

The genes are TRBV9 and TRBJ2-2, with 7 bases identical to TRBD2. The CDR3 spans 15 residues. Germline values: CDR1 SGDLS, CDR2 YYNGEE. V dropped 0 bases and J dropped 5; count of bases not matched to a gene: 4. The CDR3 loop is CASSVGGGRTGELFF. For the CDR3, the DNA is TGTGCCAGCAGCGTAGGCGGGGGTAGGACCGGGGAGCTGTTTTTT. The complete variable domain, with remaining parts taken from reference TRBV9 and TRBJ2-2, reads DSGVTQTPKHLITATGQRVTLRCSPRSGDLSVYWYQQSLDQGLQFLIQYYNGEERAKGNILERFSAQQFPDLHSELNLSSLELGDSALYFCASSVGGGRTGELFFGEGSRLTVL.